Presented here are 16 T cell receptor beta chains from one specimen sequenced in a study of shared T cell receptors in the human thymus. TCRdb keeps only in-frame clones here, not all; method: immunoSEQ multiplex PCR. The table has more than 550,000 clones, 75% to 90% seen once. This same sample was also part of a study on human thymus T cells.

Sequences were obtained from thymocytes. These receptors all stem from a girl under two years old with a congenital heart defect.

For the CDR3, the DNA is TGCAGCGTTGAAATGGGGGCCCGAGGATGGAACACTGAAGCTTTCTTT. Translating it yields CSVEMGARGWNTEAFF. The V gene is TRBV29-1, the J gene TRBJ1-1; weak D call: TRBD1 (6 bases). The CDR3 is 16 amino acids. The germline CDR1 and CDR2 sequences are SQVTM and ANQGSEA. Trimming pared 2 bases from V and 1 base from J, leaving 17 bases between.

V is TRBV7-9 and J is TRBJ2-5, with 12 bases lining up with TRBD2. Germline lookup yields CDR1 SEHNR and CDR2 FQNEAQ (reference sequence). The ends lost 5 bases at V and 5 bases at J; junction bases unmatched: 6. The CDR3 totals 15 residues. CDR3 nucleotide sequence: TGTGCCAGCAGCGCCAGACTAGCGGGGGATGAGACCCAGTACTTC. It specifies CASSARLAGDETQYF. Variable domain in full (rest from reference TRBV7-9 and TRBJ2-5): DTGVSQNPRHKITKRGQNVTFRCDPISEHNRLYWYRQTLGQGPEFLTYFQNEAQLEKSRLLSDRFSAERPKGSFSTLEIQRTEQGDSAMYLCASSARLAGDETQYFGPGTRLLVL.

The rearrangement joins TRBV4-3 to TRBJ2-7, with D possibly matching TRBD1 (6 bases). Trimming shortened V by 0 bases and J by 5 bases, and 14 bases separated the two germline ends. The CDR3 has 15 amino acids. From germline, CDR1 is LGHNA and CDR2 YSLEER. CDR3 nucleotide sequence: TGCGCCAGCAGCCAAGATCGGGCCAGGGGACACGAGCAGTACTTC. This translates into CASSQDRARGHEQYF.

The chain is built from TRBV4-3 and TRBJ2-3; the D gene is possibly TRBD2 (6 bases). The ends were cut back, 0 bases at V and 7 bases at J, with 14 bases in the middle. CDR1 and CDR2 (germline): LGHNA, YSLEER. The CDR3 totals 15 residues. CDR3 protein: CASSQEIGRRNTQYF. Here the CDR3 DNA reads TGCGCCAGCAGCCAAGAAATAGGGAGGAGAAATACGCAGTATTTT.

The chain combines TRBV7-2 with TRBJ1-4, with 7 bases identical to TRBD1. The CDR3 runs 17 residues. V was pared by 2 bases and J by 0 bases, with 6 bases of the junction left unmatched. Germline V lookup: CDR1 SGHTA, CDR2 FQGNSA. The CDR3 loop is CASSLWGDRATNEKLFF. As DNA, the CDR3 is TGTGCCAGCAGCTTATGGGGAGACAGGGCAACTAATGAAAAACTGTTTTTT.

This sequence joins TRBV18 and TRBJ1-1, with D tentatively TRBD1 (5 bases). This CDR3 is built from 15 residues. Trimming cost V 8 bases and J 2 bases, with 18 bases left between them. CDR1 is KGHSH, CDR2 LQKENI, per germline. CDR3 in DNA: TGTGCCAGCACGCCCCGGGGGGGATTAAACACTGAAGCTTTCTTT. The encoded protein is CASTPRGGLNTEAFF. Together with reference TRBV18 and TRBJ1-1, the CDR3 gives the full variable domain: NAGVMQNPRHLVRRRGQEARLRCSPMKGHSHVYWYRQLPEEGLKFMVYLQKENIIDESGMPKERFSAEFPKEGPSILRIQQVVRGDSAAYFCASTPRGGLNTEAFFGQGTRLTVV.

The CDR3 bases are TGTGCCACCATCCTCACAGGCACAGATACGCAGTATTTT. It codes for CATILTGTDTQYF. The chain has TRBV15 and TRBJ2-3; D call uncertain. There are 13 residues in the CDR3. V lost 7 bases and J 1 base, leaving 9 bases between the germline ends. Germline V gene data show CDR1 as LNHNV and CDR2 as YYDKDF (reference sequence).

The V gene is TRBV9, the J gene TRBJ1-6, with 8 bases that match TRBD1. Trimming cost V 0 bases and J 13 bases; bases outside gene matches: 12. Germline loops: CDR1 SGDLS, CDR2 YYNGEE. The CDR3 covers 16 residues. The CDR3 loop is CASSVGRDRWKGPLHF. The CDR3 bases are TGTGCCAGCAGCGTAGGAAGGGACAGGTGGAAGGGGCCCCTCCACTTT.

As DNA, the CDR3 is TGCAGCGTTCCCCCAAAACAGGGGTTTGCCGGCGGCTACACCTTC. Its protein product is CSVPPKQGFAGGYTF. V and J are TRBV29-1 and TRBJ1-2; TRBD1 matches at 7 bases. J lost 8 bases, V lost 5 bases, and 17 bases had no gene match. This CDR3 has 15 residues. Germline assignment: CDR1 SQVTM and CDR2 ANQGSEA.

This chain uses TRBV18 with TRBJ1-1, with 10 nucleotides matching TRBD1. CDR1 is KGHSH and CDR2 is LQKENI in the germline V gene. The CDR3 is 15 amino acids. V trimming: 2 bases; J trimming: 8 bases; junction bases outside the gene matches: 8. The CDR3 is CASSPGTGARLEAFF. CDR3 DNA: TGTGCCAGCTCACCAGGGACAGGGGCGAGGCTCGAAGCTTTCTTT.

In nucleotides, the CDR3 is TGTGCCAGCAGCTTATCTATTCGGACAGGGGGATTGCTCCCAGATACGCAGTATTTT. Encoded protein: CASSLSIRTGGLLPDTQYF. The chain carries TRBV13 and TRBJ2-3; 10 bases map to TRBD1. The CDR3 is made up of 19 amino acids. The trim removed 2 bases at V and 4 bases at J, leaving 15 bases unmatched. Germline V gives CDR1 PRHDT, CDR2 FYEKMQ (reference sequence).

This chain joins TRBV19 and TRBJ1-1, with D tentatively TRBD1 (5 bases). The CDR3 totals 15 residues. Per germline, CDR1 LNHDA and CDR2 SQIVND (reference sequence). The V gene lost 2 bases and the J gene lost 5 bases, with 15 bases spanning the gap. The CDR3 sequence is CASSICAGDGTEAFF. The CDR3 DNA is TGTGCCAGTAGTATATGTGCGGGGGATGGGACTGAAGCTTTCTTT.

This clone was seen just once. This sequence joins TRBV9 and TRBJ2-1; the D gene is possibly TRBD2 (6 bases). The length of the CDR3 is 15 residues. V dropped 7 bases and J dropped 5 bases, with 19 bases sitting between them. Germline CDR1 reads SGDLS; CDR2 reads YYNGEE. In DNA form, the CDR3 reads TGTGCCAGCCAACCCCCTGGCGGGGACGACAATGAGCAGTTCTTC. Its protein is CASQPPGGDDNEQFF.

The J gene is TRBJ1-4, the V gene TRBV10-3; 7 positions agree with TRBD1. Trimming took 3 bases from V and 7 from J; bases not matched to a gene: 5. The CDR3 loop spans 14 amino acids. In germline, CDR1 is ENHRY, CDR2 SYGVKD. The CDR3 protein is CAISERGPAEKLFF. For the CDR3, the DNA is TGTGCCATCAGTGAAAGGGGGCCGGCTGAAAAACTGTTTTTT.

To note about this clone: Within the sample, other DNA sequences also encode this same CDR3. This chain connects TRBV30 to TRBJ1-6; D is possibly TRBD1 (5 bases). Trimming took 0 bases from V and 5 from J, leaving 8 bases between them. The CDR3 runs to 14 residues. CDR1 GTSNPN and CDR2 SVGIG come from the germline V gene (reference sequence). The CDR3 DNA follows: TGTGCCTGGAGTGTCGTACAGGATAATTCACCCCTCCACTTT. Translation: CAWSVVQDNSPLHF.

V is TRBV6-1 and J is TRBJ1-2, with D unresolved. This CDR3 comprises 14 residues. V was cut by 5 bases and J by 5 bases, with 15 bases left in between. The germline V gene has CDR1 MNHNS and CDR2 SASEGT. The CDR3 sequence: CASSSDGGRYGYTF. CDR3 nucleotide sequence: TGTGCCAGCAGTTCCGACGGAGGACGGTATGGCTACACCTTC.